These T cell receptor beta chains were read from a single sample in a study of CD8 T cells in ankylosing spondylitis. TCRdb itself ran the 5' RACE reads through MiXCR, one entry per CDR3 protein. In the table there are around 150,000 distinct CDR3 sequences, 7% to 8% of which are singletons. The sequenced material came from blood, either unsorted or a sorted T cell fraction (not recorded which). The receptors originated from a female donor with ankylosing spondylitis or in good health (not recorded which). Each CDR3 is given without its conserved first and last residue. The order of the fields is J gene, V gene, CDR3 protein.

>TRBJ1-2|TRBV6-1
ASSDRQGLVYGYT
>TRBJ2-1|TRBV4-2
ASSQAGLGDEQF
>TRBJ1-1|TRBV7-3
ASSPQRRTEAF
>TRBJ1-2|TRBV9
ASSTYRDPPGYT
>TRBJ1-3|TRBV5-1
ASSQDSSGNTIY
>TRBJ2-3|TRBV10-3
AISPHGTDTQY
>TRBJ2-2|TRBV25-1
ASSRTGRMAGELF
>TRBJ2-2|TRBV29-1
SVGSGAGGELF
>TRBJ2-4|TRBV12-3/TRBV12-4
ASSPYGIAKNIQY
>TRBJ1-1|TRBV6-2/TRBV6-3
ASSYSRGGTGTEAF
>TRBJ2-1|TRBV20-1
LDLDSYNEQF
>TRBJ1-6|TRBV5-1
ASSDSSRSYNSPLH
>TRBJ2-1|TRBV24-1
ATSKGGLYSYNEQF
>TRBJ1-2|TRBV18
ASSPRGLQTGGLSGYT
>TRBJ1-4|TRBV20-1
SARDTRGVDEKLF
>TRBJ2-3|TRBV7-2
ASSLSAGGSTDTQY
>TRBJ1-5|TRBV12-3/TRBV12-4
ASSRGAGQPQH
>TRBJ2-3|TRBV7-2
ASSRQGSTDTQY
>TRBJ1-1|TRBV12-3/TRBV12-4
ASSLLTTGVGTEAF
>TRBJ2-7|TRBV6-1
ASSEAGFSYEQY
>TRBJ1-2|TRBV12-3/TRBV12-4
ASSSNREYGYT
>TRBJ1-1|TRBV9
ASSATGLGEAF
>TRBJ1-2|TRBV4-2
ASSQGRGGYT
>TRBJ1-1|TRBV18
ASSKTGPNTEAF
>TRBJ1-1|TRBV5-1
ASTRGRNNEAF
>TRBJ2-3|TRBV12-3/TRBV12-4
ASTRGAGASGTDTQY
>TRBJ2-1|TRBV27
ASSSPGGGTVVSEQF
>TRBJ1-4|TRBV5-4
ASSLRGTGNEKLF
>TRBJ2-4|TRBV3-1
ASSREGLAKNIQY
>TRBJ2-1|TRBV2
ASSGFGSEQF
>TRBJ2-1|TRBV19
ASSPAGGRGEQF
>TRBJ1-1|TRBV3-1
ASSLRAGVNTEAF
>TRBJ1-5|TRBV7-4
ASSQAGAAYQPQH
>TRBJ1-2|TRBV28
ASSLGPYGYT
>TRBJ2-3|TRBV29-1
SVVMPAGSTDTQY
>TRBJ2-2|TRBV19
ASSMGGPGELF
>TRBJ2-5|TRBV28
ASTSDRVDYQETQY
>TRBJ2-1|TRBV6-2/TRBV6-3
ASSYTGGGARYEQF
>TRBJ2-3|TRBV6-2/TRBV6-3
ASIRAGSTDTQY
>TRBJ1-5|TRBV7-9
ASSLERDQPQH
>TRBJ2-3|TRBV5-1
ASSPGTGGSTDTQY